This T cell receptor beta chain was documented in a study of blood T cell repertoires in COVID-19. The repertoire was sequenced with immunoSEQ multiplex PCR; TCRdb's copy has only in-frame clones and lacks some. The sample yields 80,000 or so clones, about 85% seen once. This CDR3 is 14 amino acids long. CDR1 is SGHAT, CDR2 FQNNGV, per germline. V lost 5 bases to trimming and J lost 7 bases; unmatched junction nucleotides: 5. This receptor was obtained from a man aged 60 to 75 with COVID-19, enrolled during active disease. The chain employs TRBV11-2 and TRBJ2-7; 13 bases agree with TRBD2. Sequenced sample: peripheral blood. The CDR3 here is CASSKGLAGYEQYF. CDR3 nucleotide sequence: TGTGCCAGCAGCAAGGGACTAGCGGGATATGAGCAGTACTTC.